These 14 T cell receptor beta chains share one sample of origin, sequenced in a study of breast tumors, draining lymph nodes, adjacent tissues. TCRdb fed the multiplex PCR reads into MiXCR, producing one record per CDR3 protein. The sample has about 16,000 distinct CDR3 sequences; just under 45% are singletons. The sequenced material came from tumor-adjacent breast tissue. These receptors came from a female donor with breast cancer. Some clones in this sample may be carry-over from other donors' samples.

This clonotype was recorded at least ten times. The chain joins TRBV6-6 to TRBJ2-7; the D is unclear. The CDR3 runs to 14 residues. Per the germline V gene, CDR1 is MNHNY and CDR2 is SVGAGI (reference sequence). Between the trimmed V and J ends, which lost 5 bases and 3 bases, there was a span of 14 bases. CDR3 loop: CASSHQGERYEQYF. The DNA of the CDR3 is TGTGCCAGCAGTCACCAAGGTGAACGCTACGAGCAGTACTTC.

The chain is built from TRBV5-5 and TRBJ1-2; D gene uncertain. Germline CDR1 and CDR2: SGHKS and YYEKEE (reference sequence). The CDR3 loop spans 12 amino acids. The V end lost 5 bases, the J end lost 2 bases, and 7 bases lay between the germline ends. Written as DNA, the CDR3 is TGTGCCAGCAGTACTGACAACTATGGCTACACCTTC. Amino acids: CASSTDNYGYTF.

This chain connects TRBV11-3 to TRBJ2-3, with D perhaps matching TRBD2 (6 bases). Between the trimmed V and J ends, which lost 5 bases and 5 bases, there was a span of 17 bases. Per the germline V gene, CDR1 is SGHNT and CDR2 is YENEEA. The CDR3 is made up of 15 amino acids. CDR3 loop: CASSVDGTGGDTQYF. The CDR3 DNA sequence: TGTGCCAGCAGCGTTGATGGCACCGGGGGAGATACGCAGTATTTT. Supplemented by reference TRBV11-3 and TRBJ2-3, the full variable domain reads EAGVVQSPRYKIIEKKQPVAFWCNPISGHNTLYWYLQNLGQGPELLIRYENEEAVDDSQLPKDRFSAERLKGVDSTLKIQPAELGDSAVYLCASSVDGTGGDTQYFGPGTRLTVL.

Remarks on this clonotype: Just one base apart from a much larger clone, this may be a read error. The rearrangement uses TRBV6-5 and TRBJ1-1; D might be TRBD1 (5 bases). Germline V gene data show CDR1 as MNHEY and CDR2 as SVGAGI. Between the trimmed V and J ends, which lost 5 bases and 6 bases, there was a span of 10 bases. This CDR3 spans 12 amino acids. The CDR3 sequence: CASSHGTAEAFF. The CDR3 nucleotides read TGTGCCAGCAGTCACGGGACCGCTGAAGCTTTCTTT.

The V and J genes are TRBV6-5 and TRBJ2-3; TRBD2 matches at 10 bases. The germline V gene has CDR1 MNHEY and CDR2 SVGAGI. Trimming took 5 bases from V and 0 from J; bases not matched to a gene: 5. The CDR3 length is 16 residues. The CDR3 protein is CASSGGLADSTDTQYF. DNA of the CDR3: TGTGCCAGCAGTGGAGGACTAGCGGATAGCACAGATACGCAGTATTTT.

There are many counts of this clonotype. A much larger clone differs from this one at a single base, so this may be a read error. The rearrangement uses TRBV11-2 and TRBJ2-2; unclear D gene. CDR3 length equals 15 residues. Trimming removed 3 bases from V and 6 bases from J, with 14 bases in between. In germline, CDR1 is SGHAT, CDR2 FQNNGV. This CDR3 reads CASSFRGSSPGELFF. CDR3 bases: TGTGCCAGCAGCTTTCGAGGTTCGTCTCCCGGGGAGCTGTTTTTT.

This clonotype was recorded many times. The rearrangement joins TRBV11-2 to TRBJ2-7; 9 bases align to TRBD2. The V gene end was trimmed by 1 base and the J gene end by 6 bases; junction bases not matched to a gene: 16. Per the germline V gene, CDR1 is SGHAT and CDR2 is FQNNGV. CDR3 length: 18 residues. CDR3 sequence: CASSLVAGAPPPAGEQYF. The CDR3 DNA reads TGTGCCAGCAGCTTAGTAGCGGGGGCGCCCCCCCCTGCTGGCGAGCAGTACTTC.

The chain has TRBV11-2 and TRBJ1-2; 9 bases align to TRBD1. Per the germline V gene, CDR1 is SGHAT and CDR2 is FQNNGV. The CDR3 runs to 16 residues. With V trimmed by 0 bases and J by 1 base, 3 bases remained unmatched. The CDR3: CASSLDWTGDNYGYTF. CDR3 bases: TGTGCCAGCAGCTTAGATTGGACAGGGGATAACTATGGCTACACCTTC.

The chain recombines TRBV20-1 with TRBJ2-1; possible D gene TRBD2, 5 bases. The CDR3 covers 13 residues. Germline V gene data show CDR1 as DFQATT and CDR2 as SNEGSKA (reference sequence). With 3 bases removed from V and 8 bases from J, the gap between germline ends came to 14 bases. The CDR3 nucleotides are TGCAGTGCTAGGGGGAGAGGGCCTCATGAGCAGTTCTTC. This codes for CSARGRGPHEQFF.

This clonotype was observed many times. V usage is TRBV12-3 or TRBV12-4 and J usage is TRBJ1-1; no clear D. The CDR3 totals 11 residues. The V end was cut by 5 bases, the J end by 8 bases, with 9 bases between. In DNA, the CDR3 is TGTGCCAGCAGTGGGTCGGGAGAAGCTTTCTTT. Translated, it gives CASSGSGEAFF.

This clonotype was recorded at least ten times. Being one base from a much bigger clone, this may be a read error. This CDR3 fails to terminate in the conserved phenylalanine or tryptophan, so it likely reflects a read error. V and J are TRBV9 and TRBJ2-5; D is unresolved. This CDR3 has 13 amino acids. Germline-derived CDR1 and CDR2 are SGDLS and YYNGEE. The V end was cut by 1 base, the J end by 8 bases, with 12 bases between. CDR3 region: CASSVSNGATQYS. The CDR3 region has the DNA TGTGCCAGCAGCGTATCTAACGGTGCCACCCAGTACTCC.

By share of the sample, this clonotype is medium-sized. In DNA, the CDR3 is TGTGCCAGCAGCCAAGATGGGACTAGCGGGGCAGATACGCAGTATTTT. Translating gives CASSQDGTSGADTQYF. V and J are TRBV4-2 and TRBJ2-3; 13 bases line up with TRBD2. From germline, CDR1 is LGHNA and CDR2 YNFKEQ. After removal of 0 bases from V and 4 bases from J, the junction contained 1 base not matched to a gene. CDR3 length: 16 amino acids.

The V gene is TRBV18, the J gene TRBJ2-1, with TRBD2 matching 7 bases. The trim removed 3 bases at V and 0 bases at J, leaving 8 bases unmatched. Germline V CDR1 and CDR2: KGHSH, LQKENI. The CDR3 runs to 17 residues. CDR3 in DNA: TGTGCCAGCTCACCCGCCGGGGGGAGGGCCTCCTACAATGAGCAGTTCTTC. This sequence encodes CASSPAGGRASYNEQFF.

The chain carries TRBV5-8 and TRBJ2-5, with 8 positions matching TRBD1. J gave up 4 bases and V 2 bases, and 7 bases lay outside the gene matches. The V gene's germline CDR1 is SGHTS and CDR2 YDEGEE. The length of the CDR3 is 15 residues. CDR3 region: CASSFGRQGAETQYF. DNA for the CDR3: TGTGCCAGCAGCTTTGGGCGCCAGGGGGCAGAGACCCAGTACTTC.